The entry that follows covers one T cell receptor (beta chain) sequence. Its antigen is as yet unknown. This sample was included in a study of long-term antiretroviral therapy in people with HIV. A v3.0 immunoSEQ assay was performed at survey level. Using immunoSEQ multiplex PCR, the repertoire was profiled, and TCRdb retains in-frame clones only, with some absent. This sample has about 28,000 clones, with 80% to 90% found just once. Findings and caveats of the study: Older ART regimens may have been in use when blood was drawn between the mid-2000s and the late 2010s. Among HIV repertoires, CDR3 length ranges were narrower than those of controls. Pre-ART clonal expansions dominated every time point's repertoire. Even long-term ART left TRB diversity below transplant donor controls, despite gains.

Trimming took 8 bases from V and 6 from J, leaving 17 bases between them. CDR1 MDHEN and CDR2 SYDVKM come from the germline V gene. The CDR3 is 14 amino acids. The clonotype comes from a woman aged 18-29 years with HIV. The material sequenced was unsorted PBMCs, taken 1.8 years after starting antiretroviral therapy. The gene calls are TRBV28 and TRBJ1-5, with D unclear. The CDR3 here is CASSPQGESQPQHF. CDR3 bases: TGTGCCAGCTCCCCACAAGGTGAAAGTCAGCCCCAGCATTTT.